A selection of T cell receptor beta chains follows, all from one sample in a study of blood T cells in healthy people across ages. TCRdb independently ran MiXCR on the 5' RACE reads; one entry per CDR3 protein. The sample gives 1 million to 1.2 million distinct CDR3 sequences, under 40% of which show up once; about 12% is in the top ten. The sample taken for sequencing was blood. The origin of the receptors is a man between 18 and 35 years old in good health. CDR3s include the opening cysteine and the closing phenylalanine or tryptophan. D genes are given only for firm matches. For some rows the clone size is stated as once, few or many, or as a class when expanded; others skip it.

>TRBV12-3/TRBV12-4|NA|few|TRBJ2-3
CASSLSTGATDTQYF
TGTGCCAGCAGTTTATCCACAGGAGCGACAGATACGCAGTATTTT
>TRBV7-6|NA|NA|TRBJ1-4
CASSQTGPGEKLFF
TGTGCCAGCAGCCAGACAGGACCGGGAGAAAAACTGTTTTTT
>TRBV12-3/TRBV12-4|NA|few|TRBJ1-2
CASSLYRSGYTF
TGTGCCAGCAGTTTATATAGGAGTGGCTACACCTTC
>TRBV5-1|NA|NA|TRBJ1-2
CASSFSRGDDYGYTF
TGCGCCAGCAGCTTCTCTCGGGGGGATGACTATGGCTACACCTTC
>TRBV12-3/TRBV12-4|TRBD1|NA|TRBJ2-1
CASSLWDRTINEQFF
TGTGCCAGCAGTTTATGGGACAGAACGATAAATGAGCAGTTCTTC
>TRBV4-3|TRBD2|NA|TRBJ2-3
CASSPRVGGSTDTQYF
TGCGCCAGCAGCCCTCGGGTGGGGGGGAGCACAGATACGCAGTATTTT
>TRBV30|NA|NA|TRBJ2-7
CAWSKRDNYEQYF
TGTGCCTGGAGTAAAAGGGACAACTACGAGCAGTACTTC
>TRBV7-2|TRBD2|NA|TRBJ2-3
CASSATSDTDTQYF
TGTGCCAGCAGCGCGACTAGCGACACAGATACGCAGTATTTT
>TRBV27|NA|NA|TRBJ2-1
CASSLSNAPTSQYNEQFF
TGTGCCAGCAGTTTATCGAATGCTCCAACATCTCAATACAATGAGCAGTTCTTC
>TRBV29-1|TRBD1|few|TRBJ2-1
CSAKIEDRVLREQFF
TGCAGCGCCAAGATAGAGGACAGGGTCCTCAGGGAGCAGTTCTTC
>TRBV7-2|NA|many|TRBJ2-1
CASSLPVYNEQFF
TGTGCCAGCAGCTTGCCCGTCTACAATGAGCAGTTCTTC
>TRBV2|NA|few|TRBJ1-4
CASSDFEAVNEKLFF
TGTGCCAGCAGTGACTTCGAAGCCGTTAATGAAAAACTGTTTTTT
>TRBV11-2|NA|few|TRBJ2-1
CASSLLRNNEQFF
TGTGCCAGCAGCTTACTCAGAAACAATGAGCAGTTCTTC
>TRBV2|TRBD1|NA|TRBJ2-1
CASSRQGRSYNEQFF
TGTGCCAGCAGTAGACAGGGGAGGTCCTACAATGAGCAGTTCTTC
>TRBV7-2|NA|many|TRBJ2-3
CASSVGLTDTQYF
TGTGCCAGCAGCGTTGGTCTCACAGATACGCAGTATTTT